This T cell receptor (beta chain) was documented in a study of identifying expanded T cells in peripheral blood. Germline assignment: CDR1 LNHDA and CDR2 SQIVND (reference sequence). Deletions cut 3 bases from V and 2 bases from J, with 14 bases between. There are 15 residues in the CDR3. Some clones are missing from TCRdb's copy, which holds only in-frame ones; the method was immunoSEQ multiplex PCR. Of more than 45,000 clones in the sample, approximately 89% were seen once. This clonotype originated in a person aged 18 to 69 in good health. J is TRBJ2-7 and V is TRBV19; tentative D call: TRBD1 (5 bases). Sequencing was carried out using blood. The CDR3 DNA is TGTGCCAGTAGTATGTTCCCAGGGAAAACCTACGAGCAGTACTTC. This gives the protein CASSMFPGKTYEQYF.